The 17 T cell receptor beta chains given below trace back to one sample, sequenced in a study of cytomegalovirus exposure and HLA in healthy donors. Sequencing used immunoSEQ multiplex PCR; TCRdb keeps in-frame clones, though not all of them. Of under 75,000 clones in the sample, 70% to 90% were seen once. Sequenced material: PBMCs. These receptors came from a man younger than 40 in good health and CMV-seronegative.

This chain uses TRBV5-4 with TRBJ2-4; 9 positions match TRBD1. Germline loops: CDR1 SGHNT, CDR2 YYREEE (reference sequence). V dropped 4 bases and J dropped 8; count of bases not matched to a gene: 10. The CDR3 runs to 15 residues. CDR3 region: CASSNPGQGGHIQYF. DNA for the CDR3: TGTGCCAGCAGCAACCCGGGACAGGGTGGGCACATTCAGTACTTC.

The rearrangement joins TRBV7-9 to TRBJ2-3; D might be TRBD1 (5 bases). V was shortened by 5 bases and J by 2 bases, with 14 bases between the two germline ends. CDR1 SEHNR and CDR2 FQNEAQ come from the germline V gene (reference sequence). This CDR3 is built from 15 residues. Written as DNA, the CDR3 is TGTGCCAGCAGCCACCTGCAGGGCACCACAGATACGCAGTATTTT. Translating it yields CASSHLQGTTDTQYF. Supplemented by reference TRBV7-9 and TRBJ2-3, the full variable domain reads DTGVSQNPRHKITKRGQNVTFRCDPISEHNRLYWYRQTLGQGPEFLTYFQNEAQLEKSRLLSDRFSAERPKGSFSTLEIQRTEQGDSAMYLCASSHLQGTTDTQYFGPGTRLTVL.

The V gene is TRBV27, the J gene TRBJ1-1, with D maybe TRBD1 (5 bases). This CDR3 has 13 amino acids. V lost 3 bases, J lost 4 bases, and 9 bases lay in between. Germline loops: CDR1 MNHEY, CDR2 SMNVEV (reference sequence). CDR3 loop: CASSFSRATEAFF. As DNA, the CDR3 is TGTGCCAGCAGTTTTTCCAGGGCCACTGAAGCTTTCTTT.

The rearrangement links TRBV5-1 to TRBJ2-6, with D possibly being TRBD1 (5 bases). Trimming took 4 bases from V and 0 from J, leaving 5 bases between them. The germline gives CDR1 SGHRS, CDR2 YFSETQ. The length of the CDR3 is 14 residues. The DNA for the CDR3 is TGCGCCAGCAGCGACAGCTCTGGGGCCAACGTCCTGACTTTC. This sequence encodes CASSDSSGANVLTF.

This chain uses TRBV7-9 with TRBJ1-2, with a tentative D call TRBD1 (5 bases). V was clipped by 5 bases and J by 4 bases, with 14 bases between them. There are 14 residues in the CDR3. The germline gives CDR1 SEHNR, CDR2 FQNEAQ (reference sequence). CDR3 nucleotides: TGTGCCAGCAGCCCTCATGACAGAGCCTATGGCTACACCTTC. Its protein is CASSPHDRAYGYTF. The full variable domain, in which reference TRBV7-9 and TRBJ1-2 provide the parts outside the CDR3, is DTGVSQNPRHKITKRGQNVTFRCDPISEHNRLYWYRQTLGQGPEFLTYFQNEAQLEKSRLLSDRFSAERPKGSFSTLEIQRTEQGDSAMYLCASSPHDRAYGYTFGSGTRLTVV.

This clone was seen a few times. The chain carries TRBV23-1 and TRBJ1-5; D unclear. Being an ORF, TRBV23-1 has a function that is uncertain. The CDR3 consists of 18 residues. Trimming left V 10 bases short and J 5 bases short, with 30 bases between. CDR3 in amino acids: CAKKAPRTGAGRDQPQHF. CDR3 nucleotides: TGCGCCAAAAAAGCCCCAAGGACCGGCGCGGGGAGGGATCAGCCCCAGCATTTT.

CDR3 region: CASSEDSGRGTKLFF. Written as DNA, the CDR3 is TGTGCCAGCAGTGAAGACTCGGGCAGGGGTACAAAACTGTTTTTT. J is TRBJ1-4 and V is TRBV2, with D tentatively TRBD1 (6 bases). CDR1 is SNHLY, CDR2 FYNNEI, per germline. The CDR3 runs 15 residues. Trimming removed 1 base from V and 10 bases from J, with 16 bases in between.

The CDR3 coding sequence is TGTGCCAGCAGTAGAGGACAGGGCACTGAAGCTTTCTTT. Protein product: CASSRGQGTEAFF. This rearrangement joins TRBV28 to TRBJ1-1, with 8 bases lining up with TRBD1. V dropped 5 bases and J dropped 4; count of bases not matched to a gene: 3. CDR3 length: 13 residues. Germline CDR1 MDHEN, CDR2 SYDVKM.

V and J are TRBV5-8 and TRBJ2-3; 7 nucleotides agree with TRBD1. This CDR3 spans 14 amino acids. The germline CDR1 and CDR2 sequences are SGHTS and YDEGEE. V trimming: 0 bases; J trimming: 10 bases; junction bases outside the gene matches: 8. CDR3: CASSLGQGRISQYF. The CDR3 DNA sequence: TGTGCCAGCAGCTTGGGACAGGGCAGAATCTCGCAGTATTTT. The variable domain in full, with the rest retrieved from reference TRBV5-8 and TRBJ2-3, is EAGVTQSPTHLIKTRGQQATLRCSPISGHTSVYWYQQALGLGLQFLLWYDEGEERNRGNFPPRFSGRQFPNYSSELNVNALELEDSALYLCASSLGQGRISQYFGPGTRLTVL.

The chain employs TRBV9 and TRBJ2-1, with TRBD2 matching over 11 bases. In germline, CDR1 is SGDLS, CDR2 YYNGEE. Unmatched junction bases numbered 10, after V lost 3 bases and J lost 8 bases. CDR3 length: 16 amino acids. The CDR3 region is CASSANLAGGRDEQFF. The CDR3 nucleotides are TGTGCCAGCAGCGCAAACCTAGCGGGAGGCCGGGATGAGCAGTTCTTC.

This chain uses TRBV7-2 with TRBJ1-2; D ambiguous. The germline V and J ends were trimmed by 1 base and 6 bases, with 9 bases remaining between them. This CDR3 is built from 13 residues. Germline-derived CDR1 and CDR2 are SGHTA and FQGNSA. CDR3 protein: CASSLVSQNGYTF. The CDR3 DNA reads as TGTGCCAGCAGCTTAGTTTCCCAGAATGGCTACACCTTC.

The chain is built from TRBV7-6 and TRBJ2-7; D is possibly TRBD2 (5 bases). Trimming pared 5 bases from V and 3 bases from J, leaving 17 bases between. Per germline, CDR1 SGHVS and CDR2 FNYEAQ. The length of the CDR3 is 15 residues. The chain's CDR3 is CASSARGFGLYEQYV. The CDR3 nucleotides are TGTGCCAGCAGCGCTAGAGGGTTTGGCCTCTACGAGCAGTACGTC.

This clone has more than one count but fewer than ten. This chain joins TRBV5-6 and TRBJ1-5, with D possibly TRBD1 on 5 matching bases. V was pared by 4 bases and J by 0 bases, with 11 bases between. CDR3 length: 15 residues. CDR1 and CDR2 from the germline V gene are SGHDT and YYEEEE. Here the CDR3 reads CASSQEGYSNQPQHF. CDR3 DNA: TGTGCCAGCAGCCAGGAGGGGTATAGCAATCAGCCCCAGCATTTT. The variable domain in full, with the rest retrieved from reference TRBV5-6 and TRBJ1-5, is DAGVTQSPTHLIKTRGQQVTLRCSPKSGHDTVSWYQQALGQGPQFIFQYYEEEERQRGNFPDRFSGHQFPNYSSELNVNALLLGDSALYLCASSQEGYSNQPQHFGDGTRLSIL.

The chain has TRBV13 and TRBJ2-4; maybe TRBD1 (5 bases). The CDR3 is 17 residues long. Germline V CDR1 and CDR2: PRHDT, FYEKMQ (reference sequence). Trimming shortened V by 6 bases and J by 0 bases, and 18 bases separated the two germline ends. CDR3 residues: CASRASGFSLAKNIQYF. DNA for the CDR3: TGTGCCAGCAGAGCTTCAGGGTTTAGTCTAGCCAAAAACATTCAGTACTTC. Drawing the rest from reference TRBV13 and TRBJ2-4, the complete variable domain is AAGVIQSPRHLIKEKRETATLKCYPIPRHDTVYWYQQGPGQDPQFLISFYEKMQSDKGSIPDRFSAQQFSDYHSELNMSSLELGDSALYFCASRASGFSLAKNIQYFGAGTRLSVL.

The table lists this clone with a few counts. V and J are TRBV6-5 and TRBJ1-2; a possible D gene is TRBD1 (6 bases). CDR3 length equals 14 residues. Trimming took 6 bases from V and 4 from J, leaving 15 bases between them. Germline CDR1 reads MNHEY; CDR2 reads SVGAGI. The CDR3 DNA is TGTGCCAGCAGAAGTGGGGGGGCTGGCTATGGCTACACCTTC. This encodes CASRSGGAGYGYTF.

The chain employs TRBV5-1 and TRBJ1-1; TRBD1 matches at 8 bases. Germline CDR1 is SGHRS and CDR2 is YFSETQ. V was clipped by 1 base and J by 5 bases; unmatched bases: 4. The CDR3 consists of 14 residues. CDR3 region: CASSLRQGRTEAFF. In DNA form, the CDR3 reads TGCGCCAGCAGCTTGAGACAGGGGAGAACTGAAGCTTTCTTT.

J is TRBJ2-3 and V is TRBV7-2, with 12 positions matching TRBD2. The germline CDR1 and CDR2 sequences are SGHTA and FQGNSA. V shed 1 base and J 9 bases; nucleotides not matched to a gene: 2. This CDR3 spans 14 amino acids. DNA for the CDR3: TGTGCCAGCAGCTTAGGACTAGCGGGAGAGACGCAGTATTTT. This codes for CASSLGLAGETQYF.